These 32 T cell receptor beta chains came from one sample sequenced in a study of T and B cells in COVID-19 patients. BIOMED2 TRB-A/B primer pools were used in multiplex TRB PCR. MiXCR, run by TCRdb on the multiplex PCR reads, gives a single entry per CDR3 protein. There are roughly 8,400 distinct CDR3 sequences in the sample; more than 20% occur only once, and 5% to 8% lies in the top ten. From blood, roughly 220-550 ng of genomic DNA served as TRB template. Sequencing input: blood. Source of these receptors: a human donor who had recovered from COVID-19.

By sample fraction, this clonotype is medium-sized. This chain uses TRBV6-5 with TRBJ2-3; 8 bases fit TRBD1. This CDR3 has 17 residues. Germline values: CDR1 MNHEY, CDR2 SVGAGI. Trimming took 0 bases from V and 3 from J; bases not matched to a gene: 8. Here the CDR3 DNA reads TGTGCCAGCAGTTACTCGATCGGGACAGGAAGGACAGATACGCAGTATTTT. It yields the protein CASSYSIGTGRTDTQYF.

There are a few counts of this clonotype. The J gene is TRBJ1-1, the V gene TRBV6-1; D call uncertain. Per germline, CDR1 MNHNS and CDR2 SASEGT. There are 13 residues in the CDR3. Trimming took off 6 bases at V and 4 bases at J, with 12 bases between the two ends. The CDR3 bases are TGTGCCAGCAGCGTTGAAATTGGCACTGAAGCTTTCTTT. Translating gives CASSVEIGTEAFF.

This clonotype was seen a handful of times. The gene calls are TRBV10-3 and TRBJ2-7; 9 bases agree with TRBD1. Germline CDR1 reads ENHRY; CDR2 reads SYGVKD. The J segment lost 5 bases and the V segment lost 0 bases, leaving 5 bases of the junction unmatched. CDR3 length: 15 amino acids. The DNA for the CDR3 is TGTGCCATCAGTGAGTCACAGGACAGGGGCCACGAGCAGTACTTC. As protein: CAISESQDRGHEQYF.

In the case of this clonotype: A much larger clonotype is one base distant, so this may be a read error. The J gene is TRBJ1-6, the V gene TRBV27; D is ambiguous. Trimming took off 8 bases at V and 7 bases at J, with 18 bases between the two ends. This CDR3 contains 15 residues. Looked up from germline, CDR1 is MNHEY and CDR2 is SMNVEV (reference sequence). CDR3 sequence: CASCRPSRENSPLHF. In DNA, the CDR3 is TGTGCCAGCTGCCGCCCCTCGCGGGAGAATTCACCCCTCCACTTT.

This clonotype occurred once. This chain joins TRBV19 and TRBJ2-5; TRBD2 matches at 11 bases. Germline CDR1 reads LNHDA; CDR2 reads SQIVND (reference sequence). The CDR3 is 14 amino acids. The ends lost 4 bases at V and 4 bases at J; junction bases unmatched: 2. Here the CDR3 DNA reads TGTGCCAGTAGTAGCCTAGCGGGAGGAGAGACCCAGTACTTC. Translation: CASSSLAGGETQYF.

The J gene is TRBJ1-4, the V gene TRBV18; D is ambiguous. The CDR3 loop spans 13 amino acids. Trimming pared 3 bases from V and 8 bases from J, leaving 10 bases between. CDR1 is KGHSH, CDR2 LQKENI, per germline. CDR3 in DNA: TGTGCCAGCTCACCGACTCGAGGCGAAAAACTGTTTTTT. Protein sequence: CASSPTRGEKLFF.

By frequency in the sample, this clonotype is medium-sized. J is TRBJ1-3 and V is TRBV6-5; D call uncertain. V was pared by 6 bases and J by 0 bases, with 12 bases between. The CDR3 is 15 amino acids. From germline, CDR1 is MNHEY and CDR2 SVGAGI. As DNA, the CDR3 is TGTGCCAGCAGCTTATCGAGATTCTCTGGAAACACCATATATTTT. This encodes CASSLSRFSGNTIYF.

This clonotype was counted at least ten times. The chain is built from TRBV5-4 and TRBJ2-7; TRBD1 agrees at 8 bases. This CDR3 is 14 amino acids long. The V segment lost 0 bases and the J segment 11 bases; nucleotides outside the gene matches: 10. The V gene's germline CDR1 is SGHNT and CDR2 YYREEE (reference sequence). The CDR3 region is CASSLETYGQGKYF. CDR3 sequence (DNA): TGTGCCAGCAGCTTGGAGACTTACGGACAGGGCAAGTACTTC.

V is TRBV7-9 and J is TRBJ1-5, with 7 positions matching TRBD1. Unmatched junction bases numbered 5, after V lost 1 base and J lost 8 bases. This CDR3 spans 14 amino acids. Germline CDR1 SEHNR, CDR2 FQNEAQ (reference sequence). CDR3 DNA sequence: TGTGCCAGCAGCTTAGGAGGGGGCCCGGAGCCCCAGCATTTT. Translating gives CASSLGGGPEPQHF. Variable domain in full (rest from reference TRBV7-9 and TRBJ1-5): DTGVSQNPRHKITKRGQNVTFRCDPISEHNRLYWYRQTLGQGPEFLTYFQNEAQLEKSRLLSDRFSAERPKGSFSTLEIQRTEQGDSAMYLCASSLGGGPEPQHFGDGTRLSIL.

In its sample, this clonotype is large. The V call is TRBV29-1, the J call TRBJ2-4; TRBD1 might be the D (7 bases). This CDR3 is 12 amino acids long. The V end was cut by 6 bases, the J end by 9 bases, with 15 bases between. From germline, CDR1 is SQVTM and CDR2 ANQGSEA. As DNA, the CDR3 is TGCAGCGTATCAACAGGGGAGGTCATTCAGTACTTC. Translating it yields CSVSTGEVIQYF.

Within the sample, this clonotype is medium-sized (0.01 to 0.1%). The chain combines TRBV6-5 with TRBJ2-1, with D possibly called TRBD1 or TRBD2 (6 bases each). Between the trimmed V and J ends, which lost 0 bases and 14 bases, there was a span of 20 bases. This CDR3 is 15 amino acids long. Germline V CDR1 and CDR2: MNHEY, SVGAGI. CDR3 sequence reads: CASSYSHSAMRGEFF. The CDR3 nucleotides are TGTGCCAGCAGTTACTCACATTCTGCGATGAGGGGGGAGTTCTTC.

This clonotype was counted at least ten times. The rearrangement uses TRBV7-9 and TRBJ1-6, with D hard to call. This CDR3 is 16 amino acids long. Deletions cut 5 bases from V and 2 bases from J, with 13 bases between. Germline assignment: CDR1 SEHNR and CDR2 FQNEAQ (reference sequence). Here the CDR3 DNA reads TGTGCCAGCAGCCGAACAACTCCAACCTATAATTCACCCCTCCACTTT. Translating gives CASSRTTPTYNSPLHF.

The gene calls are TRBV28 and TRBJ2-1, with 8 bases identical to TRBD2. Per the germline V gene, CDR1 is MDHEN and CDR2 is SYDVKM. This CDR3 spans 16 amino acids. V was pared by 4 bases and J by 3 bases, with 8 bases of the junction left unmatched. CDR3 coding DNA: TGTGCCAGCAGTTCCCAAGCTAGCGGGTTCTACAATGAGCAGTTCTTC. Protein sequence: CASSSQASGFYNEQFF.

A single count supports this clonotype. This chain links TRBV4-3 with TRBJ2-7; 7 bases fit TRBD1. The CDR3 runs 17 residues. Per germline, CDR1 LGHNA and CDR2 YSLEER. The V segment lost 0 bases and the J segment 1 base; nucleotides outside the gene matches: 9. CDR3 nucleotide sequence: TGCGCCAGCAGCCAAGATTTGTCACAGGGGAAGTCCTACGAGCAGTACTTC. It specifies CASSQDLSQGKSYEQYF.

The V gene is TRBV20-1, the J gene TRBJ2-1, with 9 positions matching TRBD2. V lost 0 bases and J lost 4; bases outside the gene matches: 10. Per the germline V gene, CDR1 is DFQATT and CDR2 is SNEGSKA (reference sequence). The CDR3 has 17 amino acids. The CDR3 DNA follows: TGCAGTGCTAGAGATGGTGGGGCGGGAGGGCGGTACAATGAGCAGTTCTTC. It yields the protein CSARDGGAGGRYNEQFF.

This clonotype counts as medium-sized. The rearrangement joins TRBV6-6 to TRBJ1-4, with a tentative D call TRBD1 (6 bases). This CDR3 has 18 residues. CDR1 is MNHNY and CDR2 is SVGAGI in the germline V gene (reference sequence). V lost 5 bases, J lost 5 bases, and 24 bases lay in between. The CDR3 DNA reads TGTGCCAGCAGTCGAGGGACAACGCCACAGGGCAGGAATGAAAAACTGTTTTTT. Translated, it gives CASSRGTTPQGRNEKLFF.

This clonotype is medium-sized in the sample. V usage is TRBV6-4 and J usage is TRBJ2-3, with TRBD2 identical over 9 bases. Germline trimming cut 2 bases from V and 10 bases from J; bases unmatched to any gene: 7. This CDR3 is 14 amino acids long. Germline values: CDR1 MRHNA, CDR2 SNTAGT. The CDR3 nucleotides read TGTGCCAGCAGTGACGAGGTAGCGGGAGTTCCGCAGTATTTT. Protein product: CASSDEVAGVPQYF.

This clonotype is medium-sized within its sample. The chain uses TRBV6-5 and TRBJ2-5; 11 nucleotides agree with TRBD2. There are 15 residues in the CDR3. Germline CDR1 reads MNHEY; CDR2 reads SVGAGI. The V gene end was trimmed by 5 bases and the J gene end by 2 bases; junction bases not matched to a gene: 4. For the CDR3, the DNA is TGTGCCAGCAGTCCGACTAGCGGGGTTCAAGAGACCCAGTACTTC. It yields the protein CASSPTSGVQETQYF.

The V and J genes are TRBV6-5 and TRBJ2-5, with 7 bases fitting TRBD1. The CDR3 runs to 14 residues. Germline V gene data show CDR1 as MNHEY and CDR2 as SVGAGI. The trim removed 6 bases at V and 2 bases at J, leaving 6 bases unmatched. CDR3 sequence: CASSLGQVQETQYF. The CDR3 DNA sequence: TGTGCCAGCAGCCTCGGACAGGTGCAAGAGACCCAGTACTTC.

In its sample, this clonotype ranks as medium-sized. V and J are TRBV29-1 and TRBJ1-1, with D possibly being TRBD1 (5 bases). The germline gives CDR1 SQVTM, CDR2 ANQGSEA. The CDR3 sequence is 15 residues long. Trimming pared 6 bases from V and 1 base from J, leaving 18 bases between. In DNA, the CDR3 is TGCAGCGTCTATTCACTGTCTGGACAGAACACTGAAGCTTTCTTT. It specifies CSVYSLSGQNTEAFF.

This chain connects TRBV20-1 to TRBJ2-1, with TRBD2 matching over 11 bases. This CDR3 has 15 amino acids. The germline CDR1 and CDR2 sequences are DFQATT and SNEGSKA (reference sequence). Trimming removed 2 bases from V and 8 bases from J; junction bases left unmatched: 8. In nucleotides, the CDR3 is TGCAGTGCTAGACAAATCCGACTAGCGGGATATGAGCAGTTCTTC. Its protein is CSARQIRLAGYEQFF.

This clonotype was detected many times. The J gene is TRBJ2-1, the V gene TRBV6-6; 11 bases line up with TRBD2. This CDR3 is built from 16 residues. Trimming took 2 bases from V and 7 from J; bases not matched to a gene: 7. Germline assignment: CDR1 MNHNY and CDR2 SVGAGI (reference sequence). The CDR3 nucleotides are TGTGCCAGCAGTTACGGCGCTAGCGGGGGGCTAAATGAGCAGTTCTTC. It specifies CASSYGASGGLNEQFF.

The chain recombines TRBV20-1 with TRBJ1-3; TRBD1 matches at 7 bases. Germline-derived CDR1 and CDR2 are DFQATT and SNEGSKA (reference sequence). Germline trimming cut 3 bases from V and 7 bases from J; bases unmatched to any gene: 12. CDR3 length: 15 residues. The CDR3 sequence is CSARPDRVAGNTIYF. For the CDR3, the DNA is TGCAGTGCTAGGCCCGACAGGGTAGCCGGTAACACCATATATTTT.

This clonotype has a count of ten or more. The chain has TRBV6-2 or TRBV6-3 and TRBJ1-1; unclear D gene. Germline V gives CDR1 MNHEY, CDR2 SVGEGT. There are 12 residues in the CDR3. Deletions cut 2 bases from V and 5 bases from J, with 6 bases between. CDR3 coding DNA: TGTGCCAGCAGTTACATTAGGACTGAAGCTTTCTTT. This sequence encodes CASSYIRTEAFF.

V and J are TRBV5-1 and TRBJ2-4, with TRBD2 matching 16 bases. The CDR3 spans 17 residues. The V gene's germline CDR1 is SGHRS and CDR2 YFSETQ. V shed 4 bases and J 5 bases; nucleotides not matched to a gene: 6. CDR3 DNA: TGCGCCAGCAGCCCGGGACTAGCGGGAGGGCCTCAAAACATTCAGTACTTC. Protein product: CASSPGLAGGPQNIQYF.

V and J are TRBV5-4 and TRBJ1-2, with D maybe TRBD1 (6 bases). Germline V gene data show CDR1 as SGHNT and CDR2 as YYREEE (reference sequence). This CDR3 contains 12 residues. CDR3 sequence: CFRGKSGEGYTF. CDR3 coding DNA: TGTTTTAGGGGGAAAAGCGGTGAAGGCTACACCTTC.

The table lists this clonotype with a few counts. This chain links TRBV6-2 or TRBV6-3 with TRBJ2-1; TRBD2 agrees at 8 bases. The CDR3 length is 15 residues. V gave up 11 bases and J gave up 2 bases; unmatched junction bases: 11. Germline CDR1 and CDR2: MNHEY and SVGEGT. CDR3 residues: CACARELAAYNEQFF. In nucleotides, the CDR3 is TGTGCCTGCGCCCGGGAACTAGCGGCCTACAATGAGCAGTTCTTC.

This clonotype occurred many times. CDR3 bases: TGTGCCAGCAGTTCTGGCTACTATGGCTACACCTTC. Its protein is CASSSGYYGYTF. The chain is built from TRBV6-2 or TRBV6-3 and TRBJ1-2; D is uncertain. The V and J ends lost 4 bases and 3 bases respectively, with 6 bases between them. Germline values: CDR1 MNHEY, CDR2 SVGEGT. CDR3 length: 12 residues.

This clonotype ranks as medium-sized. The chain recombines TRBV6-2 or TRBV6-3 with TRBJ2-7, with D unresolved. Germline values: CDR1 MNHEY, CDR2 SVGEGT. Between the trimmed V and J ends, which lost 0 bases and 1 base, there was a span of 7 bases. This CDR3 has 14 amino acids. CDR3: CASSYSPDSYEQYF. The CDR3 DNA reads TGTGCCAGCAGTTACTCACCTGATTCCTACGAGCAGTACTTC.

This clonotype was observed many times. The CDR3 reads CASSRTSGGAGTGELFF. The CDR3 DNA sequence: TGTGCCAGCAGCCGGACTAGCGGGGGGGCGGGCACCGGGGAGCTGTTTTTT. V usage is TRBV13 and J usage is TRBJ2-2; TRBD2 matches 15 bases. The CDR3 sequence is 17 residues long. V was pared by 5 bases and J by 4 bases, with 5 bases of the junction left unmatched. CDR1 and CDR2 (germline): PRHDT, FYEKMQ (reference sequence).

This chain connects TRBV28 to TRBJ2-2, with 9 bases that match TRBD2. V dropped 5 bases and J dropped 5; count of bases not matched to a gene: 15. The germline V gene encodes CDR1 MDHEN and CDR2 SYDVKM. The CDR3 totals 18 residues. The CDR3, as DNA: TGTGCCAGCAGTCCTATGGCGGGACTAGCTCTTCGGACCGGGGAGCTGTTTTTT. Translated: CASSPMAGLALRTGELFF. The full variable domain, in which reference TRBV28 and TRBJ2-2 provide the parts outside the CDR3, is DVKVTQSSRYLVKRTGEKVFLECVQDMDHENMFWYRQDPGLGLRLIYFSYDVKMKEKGDIPEGYSVSREKKERFSLILESASTNQTSMYLCASSPMAGLALRTGELFFGEGSRLTVL.

The sample holds a few counts of this clonotype. The rearrangement joins TRBV20-1 to TRBJ2-7; D remains unclear. CDR3 length: 11 residues. With 5 bases removed from V and 5 bases from J, the gap between germline ends came to 10 bases. The germline gives CDR1 DFQATT, CDR2 SNEGSKA (reference sequence). CDR3 in DNA: TGCAGTGCTTCAATAGACCACGAGCAGTACTTC. Translation: CSASIDHEQYF.